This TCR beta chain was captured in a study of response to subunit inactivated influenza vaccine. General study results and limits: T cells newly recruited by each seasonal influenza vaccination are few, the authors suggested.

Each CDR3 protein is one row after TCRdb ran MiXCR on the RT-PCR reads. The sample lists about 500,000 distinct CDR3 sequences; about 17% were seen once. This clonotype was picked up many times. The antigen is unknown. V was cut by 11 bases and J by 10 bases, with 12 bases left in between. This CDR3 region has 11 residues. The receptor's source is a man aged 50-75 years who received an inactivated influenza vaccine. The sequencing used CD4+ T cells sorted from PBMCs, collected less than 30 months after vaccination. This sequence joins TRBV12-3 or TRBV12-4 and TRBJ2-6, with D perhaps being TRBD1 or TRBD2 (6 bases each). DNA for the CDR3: TGTGCCGGGGGGCAGCTAAACGTCCTGACTTTC. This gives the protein CAGGQLNVLTF.